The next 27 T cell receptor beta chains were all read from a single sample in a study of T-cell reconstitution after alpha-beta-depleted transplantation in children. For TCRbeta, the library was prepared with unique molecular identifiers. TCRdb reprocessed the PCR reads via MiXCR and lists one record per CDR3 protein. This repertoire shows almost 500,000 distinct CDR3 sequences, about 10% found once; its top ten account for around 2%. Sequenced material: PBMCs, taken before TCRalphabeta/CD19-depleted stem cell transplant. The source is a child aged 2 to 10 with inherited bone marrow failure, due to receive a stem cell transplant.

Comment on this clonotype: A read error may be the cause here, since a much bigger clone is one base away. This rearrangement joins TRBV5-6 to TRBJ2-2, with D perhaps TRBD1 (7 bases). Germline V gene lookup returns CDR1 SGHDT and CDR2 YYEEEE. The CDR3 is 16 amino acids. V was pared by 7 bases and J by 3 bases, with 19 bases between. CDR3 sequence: CASGSAEGAYTGELFF. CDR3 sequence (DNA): TGTGCCAGCGGGTCGGCGGAGGGGGCGTACACCGGGGAGCTGTTTTTT.

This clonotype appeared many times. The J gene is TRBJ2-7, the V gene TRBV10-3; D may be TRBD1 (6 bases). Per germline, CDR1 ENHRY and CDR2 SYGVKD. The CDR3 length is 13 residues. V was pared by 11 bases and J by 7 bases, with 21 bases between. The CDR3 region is CASTGLQGGEQYF. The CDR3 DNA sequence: TGTGCCTCCACCGGCTTACAGGGTGGGGAGCAGTACTTC.

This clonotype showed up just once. The CDR3 sequence is CATSSVSGLATYEQYF. For the CDR3, the DNA is TGTGCCACCAGCAGCGTCTCGGGACTAGCTACCTACGAGCAGTACTTC. This rearrangement joins TRBV15 to TRBJ2-7; 9 bases are a match to TRBD2. Germline CDR1 reads LNHNV; CDR2 reads YYDKDF (reference sequence). J gave up 2 bases and V 3 bases, and 8 bases lay outside the gene matches. The CDR3 has 16 residues.

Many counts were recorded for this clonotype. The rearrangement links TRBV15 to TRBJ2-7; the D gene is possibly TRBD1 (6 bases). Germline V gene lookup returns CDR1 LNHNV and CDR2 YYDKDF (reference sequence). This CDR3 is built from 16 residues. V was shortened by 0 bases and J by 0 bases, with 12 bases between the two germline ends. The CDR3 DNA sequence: TGTGCCACCAGCAGAGAGGGCAGGGGAAGCTCCTACGAGCAGTACTTC. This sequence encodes CATSREGRGSSYEQYF.

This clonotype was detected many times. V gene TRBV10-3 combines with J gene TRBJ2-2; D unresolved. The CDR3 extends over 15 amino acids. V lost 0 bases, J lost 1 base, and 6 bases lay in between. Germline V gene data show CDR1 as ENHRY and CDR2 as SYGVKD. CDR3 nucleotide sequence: TGTGCCATCAGTGAGTCCACAGAGAACACCGGGGAGCTGTTTTTT. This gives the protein CAISESTENTGELFF.

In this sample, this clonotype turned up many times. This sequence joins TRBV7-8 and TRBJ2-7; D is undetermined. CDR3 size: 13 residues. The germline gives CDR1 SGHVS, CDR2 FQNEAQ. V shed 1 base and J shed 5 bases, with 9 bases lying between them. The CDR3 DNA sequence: TGTGCCAGCAGCTTAGTGGAAATAAACGAGCAGTACTTC. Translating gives CASSLVEINEQYF.

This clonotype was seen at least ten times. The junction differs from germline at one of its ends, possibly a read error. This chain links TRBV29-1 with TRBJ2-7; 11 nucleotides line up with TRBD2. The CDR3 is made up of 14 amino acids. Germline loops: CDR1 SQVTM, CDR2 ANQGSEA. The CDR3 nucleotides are TGCAGCGTGGAAGGGACTAGCGGAGCCTACGAGCAGTACTTC. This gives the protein CSVEGTSGAYEQYF.

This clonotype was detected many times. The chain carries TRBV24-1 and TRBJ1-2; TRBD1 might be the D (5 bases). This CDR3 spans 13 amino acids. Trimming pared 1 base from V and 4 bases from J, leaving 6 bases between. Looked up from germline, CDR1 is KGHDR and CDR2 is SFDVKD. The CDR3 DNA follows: TGTGCCACCAGTGATTTCACAGGCTATGGCTACACCTTC. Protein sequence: CATSDFTGYGYTF.

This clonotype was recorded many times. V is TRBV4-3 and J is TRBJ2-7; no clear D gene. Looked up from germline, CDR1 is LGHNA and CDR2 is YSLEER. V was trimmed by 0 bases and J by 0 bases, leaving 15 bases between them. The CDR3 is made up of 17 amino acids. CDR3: CASSQDAVRPSSYEQYF. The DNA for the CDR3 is TGCGCCAGCAGCCAAGATGCGGTGCGGCCGAGCTCCTACGAGCAGTACTTC.

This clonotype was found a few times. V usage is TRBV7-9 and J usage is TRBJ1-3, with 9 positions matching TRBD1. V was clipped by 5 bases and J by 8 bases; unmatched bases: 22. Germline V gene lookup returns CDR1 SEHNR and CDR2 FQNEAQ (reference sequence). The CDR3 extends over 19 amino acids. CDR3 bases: TGTGCCAGCAGCCGCTCGGACAGGGGACTGTCTTACTTCCGGGACACCATATATTTT. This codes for CASSRSDRGLSYFRDTIYF.

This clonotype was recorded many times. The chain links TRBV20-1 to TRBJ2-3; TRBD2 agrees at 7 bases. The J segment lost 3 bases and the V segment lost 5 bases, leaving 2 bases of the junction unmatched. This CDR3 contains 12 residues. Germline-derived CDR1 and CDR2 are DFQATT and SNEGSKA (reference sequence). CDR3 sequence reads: CSAWGGTDTQYF. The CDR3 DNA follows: TGCAGTGCTTGGGGAGGGACAGATACGCAGTATTTT.

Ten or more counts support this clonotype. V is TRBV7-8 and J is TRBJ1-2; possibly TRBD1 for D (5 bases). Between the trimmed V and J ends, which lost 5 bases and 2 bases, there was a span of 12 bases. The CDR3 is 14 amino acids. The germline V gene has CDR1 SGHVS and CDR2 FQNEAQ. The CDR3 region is CASSVGAGNYGYTF. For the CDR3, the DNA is TGTGCCAGCAGCGTCGGGGCAGGGAACTATGGCTACACCTTC.

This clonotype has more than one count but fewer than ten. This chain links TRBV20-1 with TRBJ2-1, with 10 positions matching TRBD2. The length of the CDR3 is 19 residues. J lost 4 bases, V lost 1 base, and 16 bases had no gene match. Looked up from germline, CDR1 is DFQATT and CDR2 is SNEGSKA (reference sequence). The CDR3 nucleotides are TGCAGTGCTAGAGTAGATTTGCGTACTAGCGGGACTGAGTACAATGAGCAGTTCTTC. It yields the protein CSARVDLRTSGTEYNEQFF.

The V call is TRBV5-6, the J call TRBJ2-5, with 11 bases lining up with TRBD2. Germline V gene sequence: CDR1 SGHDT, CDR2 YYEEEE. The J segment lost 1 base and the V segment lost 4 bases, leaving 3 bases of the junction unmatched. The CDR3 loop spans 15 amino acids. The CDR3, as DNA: TGTGCCAGCAGCAGGGGACTAGCGGTCCAAGAGACCCAGTACTTC. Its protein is CASSRGLAVQETQYF.

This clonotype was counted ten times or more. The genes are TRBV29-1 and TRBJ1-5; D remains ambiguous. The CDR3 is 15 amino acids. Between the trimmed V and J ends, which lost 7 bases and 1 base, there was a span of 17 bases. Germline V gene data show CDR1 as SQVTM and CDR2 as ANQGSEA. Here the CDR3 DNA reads TGCAGCGCCGGGAGGGCGGTCTTGAGCAATCAGCCCCAGCATTTT. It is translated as CSAGRAVLSNQPQHF.

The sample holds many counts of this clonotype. This chain's CDR3 is CASTGTTGELFF. CDR3 nucleotide sequence: TGCGCCAGCACAGGGACCACTGGGGAGCTGTTTTTT. The chain uses TRBV5-1 and TRBJ2-2, with D possibly called TRBD1 or TRBD2 (5 bases each). The CDR3 has 12 residues. V lost 6 bases to trimming and J lost 8 bases, with 11 bases between them. CDR1 is SGHRS and CDR2 is YFSETQ in the germline V gene.

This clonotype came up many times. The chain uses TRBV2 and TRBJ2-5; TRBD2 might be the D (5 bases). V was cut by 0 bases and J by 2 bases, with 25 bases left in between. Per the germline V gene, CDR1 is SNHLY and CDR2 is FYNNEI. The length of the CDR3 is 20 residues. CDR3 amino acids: CASSEALLVASRKIQETQYF. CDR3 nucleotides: TGTGCCAGCAGTGAAGCGCTTCTGGTGGCTAGCCGGAAGATACAAGAGACCCAGTACTTC.

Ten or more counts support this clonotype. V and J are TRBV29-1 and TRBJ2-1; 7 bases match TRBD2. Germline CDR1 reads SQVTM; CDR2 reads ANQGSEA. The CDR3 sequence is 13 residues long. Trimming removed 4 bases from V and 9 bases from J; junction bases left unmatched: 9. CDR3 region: CSVAAGDSGEQFF. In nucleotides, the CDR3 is TGCAGCGTTGCGGCGGGAGACTCGGGTGAGCAGTTCTTC.

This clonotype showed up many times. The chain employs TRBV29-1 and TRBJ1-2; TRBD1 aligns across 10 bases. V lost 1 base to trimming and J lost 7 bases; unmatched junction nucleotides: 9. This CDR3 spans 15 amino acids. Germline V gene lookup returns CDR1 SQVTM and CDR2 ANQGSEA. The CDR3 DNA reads TGCAGCGTTGAAGCCCCCGGGACAGGGGAAGTTGGCTACACCTTC. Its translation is CSVEAPGTGEVGYTF. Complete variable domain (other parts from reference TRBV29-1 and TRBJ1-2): SAVISQKPSRDICQRGTSLTIQCQVDSQVTMMFWYRQQPGQSLTLIATANQGSEATYESGFVIDKFPISRPNLTFSTLTVSNMSPEDSSIYLCSVEAPGTGEVGYTFGSGTRLTVV.

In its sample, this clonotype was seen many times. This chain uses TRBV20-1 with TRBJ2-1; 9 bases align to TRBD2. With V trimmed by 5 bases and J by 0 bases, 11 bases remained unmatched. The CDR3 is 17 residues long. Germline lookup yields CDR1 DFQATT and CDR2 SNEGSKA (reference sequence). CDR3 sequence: CSAWSSGTSYSYNEQFF. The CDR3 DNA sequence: TGCAGTGCTTGGTCTAGCGGGACCTCATACTCCTACAATGAGCAGTTCTTC.

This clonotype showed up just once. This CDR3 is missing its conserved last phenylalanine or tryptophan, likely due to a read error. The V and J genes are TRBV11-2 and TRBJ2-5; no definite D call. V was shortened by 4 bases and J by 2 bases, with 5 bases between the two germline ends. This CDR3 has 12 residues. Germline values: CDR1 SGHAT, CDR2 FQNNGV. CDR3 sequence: CASSSQQETQYL. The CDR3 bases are TGTGCCAGCAGCTCACAGCAAGAGACCCAGTACCTC.

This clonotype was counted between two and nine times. The DNA for the CDR3 is TGTGCCAGCAGCTTAGTAGGTAGGGACTACGAGCAGTACTTC. Translating gives CASSLVGRDYEQYF. The V call is TRBV7-2, the J call TRBJ2-7, with D unclear. V dropped 1 base and J dropped 3 bases, with 10 bases sitting between them. CDR3 size: 14 residues. Germline V gives CDR1 SGHTA, CDR2 FQGNSA.

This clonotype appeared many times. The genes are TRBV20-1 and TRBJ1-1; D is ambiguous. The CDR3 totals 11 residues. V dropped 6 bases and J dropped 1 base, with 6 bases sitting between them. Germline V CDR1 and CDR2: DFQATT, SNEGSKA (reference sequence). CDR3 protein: CSAPRNTEAFF. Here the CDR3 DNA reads TGCAGTGCACCCAGGAACACTGAAGCTTTCTTT.

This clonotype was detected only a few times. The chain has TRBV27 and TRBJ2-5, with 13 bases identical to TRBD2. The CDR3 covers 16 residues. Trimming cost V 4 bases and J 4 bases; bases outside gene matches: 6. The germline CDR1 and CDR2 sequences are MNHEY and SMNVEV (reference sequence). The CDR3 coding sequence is TGTGCCAGCAGTTCGGGACTAGCGGGACGTCGAGAGACCCAGTACTTC. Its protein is CASSSGLAGRRETQYF.

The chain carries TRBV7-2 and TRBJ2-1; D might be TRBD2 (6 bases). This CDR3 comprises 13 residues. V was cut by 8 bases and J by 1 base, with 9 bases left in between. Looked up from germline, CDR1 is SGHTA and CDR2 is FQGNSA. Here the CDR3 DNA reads TGTGCCAGCCGGGACTTTTCCTACAATGAGCAGTTCTTC. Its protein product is CASRDFSYNEQFF.

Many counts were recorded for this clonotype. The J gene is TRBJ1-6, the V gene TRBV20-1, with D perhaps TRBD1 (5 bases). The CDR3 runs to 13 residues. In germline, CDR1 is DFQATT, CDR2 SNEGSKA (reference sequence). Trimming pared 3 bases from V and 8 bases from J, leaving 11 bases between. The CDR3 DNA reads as TGCAGTGCTAGCGCAGGGATGGATTCACCCCTCCACTTT. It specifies CSASAGMDSPLHF.

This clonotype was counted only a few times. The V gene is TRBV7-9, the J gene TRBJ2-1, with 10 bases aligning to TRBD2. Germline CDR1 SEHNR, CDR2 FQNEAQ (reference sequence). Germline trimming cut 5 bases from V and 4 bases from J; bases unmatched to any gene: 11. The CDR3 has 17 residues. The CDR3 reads CASSPQLSSGGYNEQFF. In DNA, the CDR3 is TGTGCCAGCAGCCCACAACTTTCTAGCGGGGGATACAATGAGCAGTTCTTC.